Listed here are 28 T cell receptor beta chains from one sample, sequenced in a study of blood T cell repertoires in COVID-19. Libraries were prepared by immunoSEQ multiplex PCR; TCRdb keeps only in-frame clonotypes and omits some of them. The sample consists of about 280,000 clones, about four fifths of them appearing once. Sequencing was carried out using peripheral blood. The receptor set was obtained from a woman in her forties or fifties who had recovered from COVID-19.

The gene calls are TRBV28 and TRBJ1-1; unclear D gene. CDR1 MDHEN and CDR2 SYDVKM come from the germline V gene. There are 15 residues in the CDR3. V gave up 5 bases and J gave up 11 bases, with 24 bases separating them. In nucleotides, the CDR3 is TGTGCCAGCAGTCCGGGAGGACGGCAGAAAGCTTTGGCTTTCTTT. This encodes CASSPGGRQKALAFF. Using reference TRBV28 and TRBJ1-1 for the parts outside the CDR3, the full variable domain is DVKVTQSSRYLVKRTGEKVFLECVQDMDHENMFWYRQDPGLGLRLIYFSYDVKMKEKGDIPEGYSVSREKKERFSLILESASTNQTSMYLCASSPGGRQKALAFFGQGTRLTVV.

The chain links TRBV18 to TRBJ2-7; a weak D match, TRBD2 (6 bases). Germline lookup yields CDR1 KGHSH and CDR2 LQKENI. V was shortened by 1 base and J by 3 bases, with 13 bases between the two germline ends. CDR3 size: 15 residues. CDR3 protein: CASSPRQEGFYEQYF. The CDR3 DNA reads TGTGCCAGCTCACCACGCCAGGAGGGTTTCTACGAGCAGTACTTC.

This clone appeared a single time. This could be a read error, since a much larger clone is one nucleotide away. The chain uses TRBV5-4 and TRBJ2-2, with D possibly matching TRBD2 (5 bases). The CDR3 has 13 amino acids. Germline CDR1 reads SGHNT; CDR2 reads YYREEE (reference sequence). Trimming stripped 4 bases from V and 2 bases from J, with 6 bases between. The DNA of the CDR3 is TGTGCCAGCAGCCCGGGAAACACCGGGGAGCTGTTTTTT. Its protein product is CASSPGNTGELFF.

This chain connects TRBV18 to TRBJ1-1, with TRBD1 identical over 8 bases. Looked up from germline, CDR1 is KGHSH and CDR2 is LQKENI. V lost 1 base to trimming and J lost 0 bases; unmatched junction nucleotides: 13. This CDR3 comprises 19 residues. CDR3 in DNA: TGTGCCAGCTCACCACGGACAGGGCGCAAGTCGTGGGTGAACACTGAAGCTTTCTTT. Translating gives CASSPRTGRKSWVNTEAFF.

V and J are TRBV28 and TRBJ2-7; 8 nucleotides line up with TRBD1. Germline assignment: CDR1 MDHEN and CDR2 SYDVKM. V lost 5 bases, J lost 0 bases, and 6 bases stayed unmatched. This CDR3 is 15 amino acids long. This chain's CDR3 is CASSPGQANSYEQYF. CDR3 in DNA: TGTGCCAGCAGTCCGGGACAGGCGAACTCCTACGAGCAGTACTTC.

The CDR3 protein is CASSPSGGRSYNEQFF. The CDR3 coding sequence is TGCGCCAGCAGCCCCTCCGGGGGGCGCTCCTACAATGAGCAGTTCTTC. This sequence joins TRBV5-1 and TRBJ2-1, with D possibly being TRBD2 (7 bases). Germline CDR1 SGHRS, CDR2 YFSETQ. The CDR3 runs to 16 residues. V shed 4 bases and J shed 0 bases, with 14 bases lying between them.

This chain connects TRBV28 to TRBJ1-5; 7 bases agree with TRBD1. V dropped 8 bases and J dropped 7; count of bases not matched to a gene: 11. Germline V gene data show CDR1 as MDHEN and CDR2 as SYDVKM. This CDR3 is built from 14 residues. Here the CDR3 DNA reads TGTGCCAGCCACCCCCGACTCAGGGGGCAGCCCCAGCATTTT. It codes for CASHPRLRGQPQHF. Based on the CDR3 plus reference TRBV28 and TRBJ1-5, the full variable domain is DVKVTQSSRYLVKRTGEKVFLECVQDMDHENMFWYRQDPGLGLRLIYFSYDVKMKEKGDIPEGYSVSREKKERFSLILESASTNQTSMYLCASHPRLRGQPQHFGDGTRLSIL.

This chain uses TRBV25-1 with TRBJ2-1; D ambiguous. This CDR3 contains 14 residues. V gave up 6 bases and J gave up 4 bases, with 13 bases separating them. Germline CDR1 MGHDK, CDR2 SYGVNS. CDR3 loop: CASRETGFYNEQFF. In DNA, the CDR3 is TGTGCCAGCAGGGAGACGGGTTTTTACAATGAGCAGTTCTTC.

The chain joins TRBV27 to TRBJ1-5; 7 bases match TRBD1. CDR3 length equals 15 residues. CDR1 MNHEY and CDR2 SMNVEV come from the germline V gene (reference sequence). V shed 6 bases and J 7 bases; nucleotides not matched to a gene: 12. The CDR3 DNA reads TGTGCCAGCAGCACCCCGGGACAGTTGGGCCAGCCCCAGCATTTT. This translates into CASSTPGQLGQPQHF.

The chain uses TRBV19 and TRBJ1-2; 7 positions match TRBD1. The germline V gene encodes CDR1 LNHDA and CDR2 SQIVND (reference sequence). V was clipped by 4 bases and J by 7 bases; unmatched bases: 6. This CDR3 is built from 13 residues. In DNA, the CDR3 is TGTGCCAGTAGTACCGAGGGGGCGGGTGGCTACACCTTC. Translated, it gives CASSTEGAGGYTF. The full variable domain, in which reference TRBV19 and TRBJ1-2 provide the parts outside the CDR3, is DGGITQSPKYLFRKEGQNVTLSCEQNLNHDAMYWYRQDPGQGLRLIYYSQIVNDFQKGDIAEGYSVSREKKESFPLTVTSAQKNPTAFYLCASSTEGAGGYTFGSGTRLTVV.

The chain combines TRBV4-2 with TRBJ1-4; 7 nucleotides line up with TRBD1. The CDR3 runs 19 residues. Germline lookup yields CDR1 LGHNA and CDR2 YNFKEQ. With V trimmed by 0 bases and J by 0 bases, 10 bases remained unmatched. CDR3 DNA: TGTGCCAGCAGCCAAGATCTTTTACAGGGGCATGCAACTAATGAAAAACTGTTTTTT. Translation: CASSQDLLQGHATNEKLFF.

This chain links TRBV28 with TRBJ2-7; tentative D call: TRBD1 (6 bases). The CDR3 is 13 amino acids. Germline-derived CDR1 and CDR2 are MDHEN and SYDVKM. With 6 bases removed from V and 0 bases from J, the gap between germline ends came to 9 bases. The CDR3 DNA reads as TGTGCCAGCAGACGACAGGCCTCCTACGAGCAGTACTTC. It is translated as CASRRQASYEQYF.

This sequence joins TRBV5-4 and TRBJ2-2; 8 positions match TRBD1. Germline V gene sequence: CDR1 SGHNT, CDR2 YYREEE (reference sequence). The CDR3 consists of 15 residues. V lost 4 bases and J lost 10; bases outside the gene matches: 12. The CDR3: CASSIGQGAWAELFF. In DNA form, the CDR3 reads TGTGCCAGCAGCATTGGACAGGGCGCCTGGGCGGAGCTGTTTTTT.

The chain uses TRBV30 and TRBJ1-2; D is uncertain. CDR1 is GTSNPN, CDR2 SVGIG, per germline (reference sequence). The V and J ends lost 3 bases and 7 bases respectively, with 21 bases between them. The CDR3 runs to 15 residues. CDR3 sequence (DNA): TGTGCCTGGAGGAAGGCTGCGGCGGGGAATAGTGGCTACACCTTC. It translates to CAWRKAAAGNSGYTF.

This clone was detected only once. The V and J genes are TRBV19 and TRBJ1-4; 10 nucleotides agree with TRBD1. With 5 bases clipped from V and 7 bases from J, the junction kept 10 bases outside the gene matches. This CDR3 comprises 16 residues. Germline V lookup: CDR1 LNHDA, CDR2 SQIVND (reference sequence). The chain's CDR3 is CASSDRPGQGIEKLFF. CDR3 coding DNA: TGTGCCAGTAGTGACCGACCGGGACAGGGGATTGAAAAACTGTTTTTT.

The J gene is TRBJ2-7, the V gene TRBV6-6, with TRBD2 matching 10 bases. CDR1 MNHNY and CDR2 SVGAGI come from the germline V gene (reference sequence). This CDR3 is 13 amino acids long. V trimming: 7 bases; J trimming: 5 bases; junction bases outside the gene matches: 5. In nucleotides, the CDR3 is TGTGCCAGCATGGGTCTAGCGGGAGACGAGCAGTACTTC. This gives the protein CASMGLAGDEQYF.

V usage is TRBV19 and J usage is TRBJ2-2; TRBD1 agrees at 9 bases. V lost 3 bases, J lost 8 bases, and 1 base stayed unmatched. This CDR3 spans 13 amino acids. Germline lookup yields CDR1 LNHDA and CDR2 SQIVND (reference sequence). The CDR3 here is CASSMDRGGELFF. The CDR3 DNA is TGTGCCAGTAGTATGGACAGGGGAGGGGAGCTGTTTTTT.

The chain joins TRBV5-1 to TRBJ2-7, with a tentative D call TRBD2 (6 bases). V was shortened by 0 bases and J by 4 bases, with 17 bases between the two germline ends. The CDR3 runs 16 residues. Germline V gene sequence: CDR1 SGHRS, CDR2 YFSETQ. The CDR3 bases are TGCGCCAGCAGCTTGGGAGGACAAACTAGCCGATACGAGCAGTACTTC. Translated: CASSLGGQTSRYEQYF. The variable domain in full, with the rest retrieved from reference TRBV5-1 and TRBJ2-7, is KAGVTQTPRYLIKTRGQQVTLSCSPISGHRSVSWYQQTPGQGLQFLFEYFSETQRNKGNFPGRFSGRQFSNSRSEMNVSTLELGDSALYLCASSLGGQTSRYEQYFGPGTRLTVT.

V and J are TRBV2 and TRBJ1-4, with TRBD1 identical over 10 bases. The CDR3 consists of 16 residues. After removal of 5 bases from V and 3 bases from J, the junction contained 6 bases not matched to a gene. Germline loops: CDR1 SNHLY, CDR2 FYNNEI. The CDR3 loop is CASSREGQGANEKLFF. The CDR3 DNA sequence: TGTGCCAGCAGTAGGGAAGGACAGGGGGCTAATGAAAAACTGTTTTTT. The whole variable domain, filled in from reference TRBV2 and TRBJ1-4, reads EPEVTQTPSHQVTQMGQEVILRCVPISNHLYFYWYRQILGQKVEFLVSFYNNEISEKSEIFDDQFSVERPDGSNFTLKIRSTKLEDSAMYFCASSREGQGANEKLFFGSGTQLSVL.

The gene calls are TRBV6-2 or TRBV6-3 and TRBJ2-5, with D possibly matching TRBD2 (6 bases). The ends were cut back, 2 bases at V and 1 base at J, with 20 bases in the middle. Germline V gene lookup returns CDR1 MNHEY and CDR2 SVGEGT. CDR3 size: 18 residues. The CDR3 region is CASSYTRGSTSLQETQYF. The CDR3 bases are TGTGCCAGCAGTTACACACGGGGCTCGACTAGTCTCCAAGAGACCCAGTACTTC.

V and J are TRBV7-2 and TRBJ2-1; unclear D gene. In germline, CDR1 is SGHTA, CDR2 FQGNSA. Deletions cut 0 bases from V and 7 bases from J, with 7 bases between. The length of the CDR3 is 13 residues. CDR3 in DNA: TGTGCCAGCAGCTTAGCGAGTGTAAATGAGCAGTTCTTC. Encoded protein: CASSLASVNEQFF.

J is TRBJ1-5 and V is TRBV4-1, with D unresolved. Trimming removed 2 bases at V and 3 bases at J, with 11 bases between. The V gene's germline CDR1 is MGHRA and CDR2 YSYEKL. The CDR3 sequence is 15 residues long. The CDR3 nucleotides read TGCGCCAGCAGCCAACTAGTCTCTTCCAATCAGCCCCAGCATTTT. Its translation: CASSQLVSSNQPQHF.

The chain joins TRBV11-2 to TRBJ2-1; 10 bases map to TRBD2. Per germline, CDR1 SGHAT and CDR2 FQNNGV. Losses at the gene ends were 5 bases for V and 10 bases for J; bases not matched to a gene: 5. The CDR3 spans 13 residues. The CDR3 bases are TGTGCCAGCAGCCAGACTAGCGGGCACGAGCAGTTCTTC. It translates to CASSQTSGHEQFF.

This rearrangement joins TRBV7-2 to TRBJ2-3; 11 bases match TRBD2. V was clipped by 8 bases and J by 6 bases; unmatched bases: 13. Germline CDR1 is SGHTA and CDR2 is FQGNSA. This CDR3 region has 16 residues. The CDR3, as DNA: TGTGCCAGCTTTCTAGCTCCGACTAGCGGGGTGGATACGCAGTATTTT. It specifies CASFLAPTSGVDTQYF.

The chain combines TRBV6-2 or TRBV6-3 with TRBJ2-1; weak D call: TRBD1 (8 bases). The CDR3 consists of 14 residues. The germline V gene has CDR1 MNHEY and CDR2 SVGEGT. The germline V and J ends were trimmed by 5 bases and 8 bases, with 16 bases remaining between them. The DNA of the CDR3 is TGTGCCAGCAGTCCCACAGGGGGGGTGGATGAGCAGTTCTTC. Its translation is CASSPTGGVDEQFF.

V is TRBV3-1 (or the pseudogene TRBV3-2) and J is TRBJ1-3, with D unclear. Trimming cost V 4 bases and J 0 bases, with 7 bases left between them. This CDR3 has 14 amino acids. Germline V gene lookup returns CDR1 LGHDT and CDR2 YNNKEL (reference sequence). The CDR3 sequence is CASSLVSSGNTIYF. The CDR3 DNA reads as TGTGCCAGCAGCCTCGTGAGCTCTGGAAACACCATATATTTT.

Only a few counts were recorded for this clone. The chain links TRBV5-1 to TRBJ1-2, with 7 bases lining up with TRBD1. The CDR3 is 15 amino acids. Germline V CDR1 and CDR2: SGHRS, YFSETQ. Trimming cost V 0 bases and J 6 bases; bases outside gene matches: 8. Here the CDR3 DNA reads TGCGCCAGCAGCTTGGAACGGGACAGAGGGAATGGCTACACCTTC. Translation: CASSLERDRGNGYTF.

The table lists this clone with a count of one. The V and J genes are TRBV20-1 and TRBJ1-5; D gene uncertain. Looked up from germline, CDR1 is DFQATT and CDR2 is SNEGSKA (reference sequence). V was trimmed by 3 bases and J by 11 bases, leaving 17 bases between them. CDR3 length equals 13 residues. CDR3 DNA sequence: TGCAGTGCTAGTGCCAACAACGACCGGGCCCAGCATTTT. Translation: CSASANNDRAQHF.